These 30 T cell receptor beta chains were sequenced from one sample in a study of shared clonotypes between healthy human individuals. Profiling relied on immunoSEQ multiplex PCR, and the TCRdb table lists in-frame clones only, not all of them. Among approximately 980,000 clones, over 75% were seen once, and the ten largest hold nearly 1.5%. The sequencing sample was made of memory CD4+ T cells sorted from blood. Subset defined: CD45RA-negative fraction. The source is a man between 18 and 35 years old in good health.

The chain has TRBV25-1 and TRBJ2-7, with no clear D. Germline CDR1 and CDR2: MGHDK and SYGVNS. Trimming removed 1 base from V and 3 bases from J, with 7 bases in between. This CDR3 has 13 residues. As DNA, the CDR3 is TGTGCCAGCAGTGAATGGGTGAGCTACGAGCAGTACTTC. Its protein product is CASSEWVSYEQYF.

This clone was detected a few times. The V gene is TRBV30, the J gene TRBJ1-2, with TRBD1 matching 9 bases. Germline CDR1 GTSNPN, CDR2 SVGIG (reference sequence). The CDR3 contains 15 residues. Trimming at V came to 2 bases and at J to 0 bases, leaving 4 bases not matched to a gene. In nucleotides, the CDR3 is TGTGCCTGGAGTCCCGGGACAGGGTCTAACTATGGCTACACCTTC. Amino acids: CAWSPGTGSNYGYTF.

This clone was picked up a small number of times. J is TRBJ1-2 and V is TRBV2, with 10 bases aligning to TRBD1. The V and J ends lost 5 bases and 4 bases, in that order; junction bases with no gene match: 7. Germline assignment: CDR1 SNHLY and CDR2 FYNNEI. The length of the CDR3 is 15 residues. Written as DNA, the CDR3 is TGTGCCAGCAGTCCGGGACAGGGGATCGCCTATGGCTACACCTTC. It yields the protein CASSPGQGIAYGYTF.

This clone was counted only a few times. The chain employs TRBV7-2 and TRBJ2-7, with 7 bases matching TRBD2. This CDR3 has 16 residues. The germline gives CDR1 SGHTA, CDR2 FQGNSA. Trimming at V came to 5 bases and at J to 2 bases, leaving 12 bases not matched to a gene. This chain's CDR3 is CASSGAKSGNAYEQYF. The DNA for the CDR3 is TGTGCCAGCAGCGGCGCAAAAAGCGGGAACGCCTACGAGCAGTACTTC.

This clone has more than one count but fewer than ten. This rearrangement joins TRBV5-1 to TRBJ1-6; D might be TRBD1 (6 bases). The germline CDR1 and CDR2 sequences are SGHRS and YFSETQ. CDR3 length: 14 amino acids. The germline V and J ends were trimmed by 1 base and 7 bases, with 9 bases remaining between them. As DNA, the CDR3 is TGCGCCAGCAGCTTGACAGGGAAGAATTCACCCCTCCACTTT. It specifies CASSLTGKNSPLHF.

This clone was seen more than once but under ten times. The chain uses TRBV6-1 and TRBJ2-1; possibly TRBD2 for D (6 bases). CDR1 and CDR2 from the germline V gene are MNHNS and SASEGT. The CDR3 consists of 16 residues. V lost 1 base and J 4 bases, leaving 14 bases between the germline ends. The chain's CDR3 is CASSEVSGSEYNEQFF. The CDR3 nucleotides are TGTGCCAGCAGTGAAGTTTCCGGGAGTGAGTACAATGAGCAGTTCTTC.

The CDR3 nucleotides read TGCGCCAGCAGCTTGGCTCTTACATCAGTAACCTACAATGAGCAGTTCTTC. Translated, it gives CASSLALTSVTYNEQFF. The gene calls are TRBV5-1 and TRBJ2-1; D gene ambiguous. V lost 0 bases, J lost 2 bases, and 15 bases lay in between. Germline V gene sequence: CDR1 SGHRS, CDR2 YFSETQ. The CDR3 is 17 amino acids.

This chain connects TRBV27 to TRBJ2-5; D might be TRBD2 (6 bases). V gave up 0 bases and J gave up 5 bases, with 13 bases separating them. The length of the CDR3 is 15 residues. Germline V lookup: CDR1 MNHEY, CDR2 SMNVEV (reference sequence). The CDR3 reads CASSLSWLALETQYF. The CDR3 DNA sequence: TGTGCCAGCAGTTTATCCTGGCTAGCGCTGGAGACCCAGTACTTC.

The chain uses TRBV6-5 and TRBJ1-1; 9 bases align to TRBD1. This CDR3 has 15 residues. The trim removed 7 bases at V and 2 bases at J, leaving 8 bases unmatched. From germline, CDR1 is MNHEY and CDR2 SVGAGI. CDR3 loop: CASTRTGGENTEAFF. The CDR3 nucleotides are TGTGCCAGCACCCGAACAGGGGGCGAAAACACTGAAGCTTTCTTT.

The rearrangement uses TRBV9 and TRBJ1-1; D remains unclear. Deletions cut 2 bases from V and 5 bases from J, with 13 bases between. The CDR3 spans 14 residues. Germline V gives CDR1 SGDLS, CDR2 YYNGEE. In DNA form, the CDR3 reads TGTGCCAGCAGCGTCGGACTGGAGAGGACTGAAGCTTTCTTT. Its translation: CASSVGLERTEAFF.

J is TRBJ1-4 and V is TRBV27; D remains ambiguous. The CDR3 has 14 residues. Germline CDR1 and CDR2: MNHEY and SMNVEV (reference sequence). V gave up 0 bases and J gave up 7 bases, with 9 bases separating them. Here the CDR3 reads CASSLSRFGEKLFF. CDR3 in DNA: TGTGCCAGCAGTTTATCCCGTTTTGGTGAAAAACTGTTTTTT.

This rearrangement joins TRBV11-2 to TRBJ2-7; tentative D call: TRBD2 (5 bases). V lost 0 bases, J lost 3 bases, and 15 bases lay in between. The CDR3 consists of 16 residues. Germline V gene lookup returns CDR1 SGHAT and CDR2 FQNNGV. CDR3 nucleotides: TGTGCCAGCAGCTTAGATCTTGGAACCAGCGGCTACGAGCAGTACTTC. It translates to CASSLDLGTSGYEQYF.

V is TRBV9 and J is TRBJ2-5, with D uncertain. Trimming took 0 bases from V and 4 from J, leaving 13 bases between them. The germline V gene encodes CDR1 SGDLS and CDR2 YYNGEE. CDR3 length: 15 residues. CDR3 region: CASSVGWAGRETQYF. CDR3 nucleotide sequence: TGTGCCAGCAGCGTAGGGTGGGCTGGCCGAGAGACCCAGTACTTC.

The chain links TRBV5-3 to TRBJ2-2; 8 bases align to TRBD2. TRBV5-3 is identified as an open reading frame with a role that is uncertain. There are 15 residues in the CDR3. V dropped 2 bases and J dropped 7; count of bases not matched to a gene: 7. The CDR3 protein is CARSLSGRAFGELFF. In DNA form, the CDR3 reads TGTGCCAGAAGCTTATCCGGGAGGGCCTTCGGGGAGCTGTTTTTT.

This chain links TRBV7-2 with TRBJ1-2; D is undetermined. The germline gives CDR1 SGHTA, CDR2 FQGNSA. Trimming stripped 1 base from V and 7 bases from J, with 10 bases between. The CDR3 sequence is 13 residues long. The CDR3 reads CASSLGPWGGYTF. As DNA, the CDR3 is TGTGCCAGCAGCTTAGGGCCGTGGGGTGGCTACACCTTC.

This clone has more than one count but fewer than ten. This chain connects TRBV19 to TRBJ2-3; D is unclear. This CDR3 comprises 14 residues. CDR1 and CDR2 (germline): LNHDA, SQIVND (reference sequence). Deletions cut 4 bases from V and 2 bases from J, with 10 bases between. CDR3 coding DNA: TGTGCCAGTAGTAAACGGACGTACACAGATACGCAGTATTTT. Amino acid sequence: CASSKRTYTDTQYF. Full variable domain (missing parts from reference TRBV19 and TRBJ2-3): DGGITQSPKYLFRKEGQNVTLSCEQNLNHDAMYWYRQDPGQGLRLIYYSQIVNDFQKGDIAEGYSVSREKKESFPLTVTSAQKNPTAFYLCASSKRTYTDTQYFGPGTRLTVL.

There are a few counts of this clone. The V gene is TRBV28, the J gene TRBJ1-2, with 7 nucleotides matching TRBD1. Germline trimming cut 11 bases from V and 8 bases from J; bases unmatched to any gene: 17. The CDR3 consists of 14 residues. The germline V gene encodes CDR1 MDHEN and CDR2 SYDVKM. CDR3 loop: CAGYATGSHTGYTF. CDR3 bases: TGTGCCGGATACGCGACAGGGTCCCATACCGGCTACACCTTC.

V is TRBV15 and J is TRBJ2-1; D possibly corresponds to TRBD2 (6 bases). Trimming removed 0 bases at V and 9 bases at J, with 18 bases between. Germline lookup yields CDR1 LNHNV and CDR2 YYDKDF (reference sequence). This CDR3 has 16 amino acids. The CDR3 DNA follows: TGTGCCACCAGCAGAGAGCCGGGGGTTTCCCTCGGTGAGCAGTTCTTC. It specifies CATSREPGVSLGEQFF.

The CDR3 loop reads CASSFGEGYSPLHF. The CDR3 DNA follows: TGTGCCAGCAGTTTTGGGGAGGGATACTCACCCCTCCACTTT. V usage is TRBV2 and J usage is TRBJ1-6, with D unresolved. V gave up 5 bases and J gave up 10 bases, with 15 bases separating them. Germline V gene lookup returns CDR1 SNHLY and CDR2 FYNNEI. The CDR3 is made up of 14 amino acids.

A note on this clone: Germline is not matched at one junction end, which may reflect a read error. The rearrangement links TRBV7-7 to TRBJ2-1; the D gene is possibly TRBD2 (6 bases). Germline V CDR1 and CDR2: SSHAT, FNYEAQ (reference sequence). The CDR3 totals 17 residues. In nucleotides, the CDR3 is TGTGCTAGCAGCTTAGGCGGGGCAGGTAGCTCCTACAATGAGCAGTTCTTC. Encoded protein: CASSLGGAGSSYNEQFF.

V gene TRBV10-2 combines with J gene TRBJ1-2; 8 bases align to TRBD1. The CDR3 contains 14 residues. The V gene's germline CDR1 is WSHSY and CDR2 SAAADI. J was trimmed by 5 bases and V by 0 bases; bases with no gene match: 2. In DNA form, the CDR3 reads TGCGCCAGCAGTGAGTCGGGACAGGCATATGGCTACACCTTC. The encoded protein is CASSESGQAYGYTF.

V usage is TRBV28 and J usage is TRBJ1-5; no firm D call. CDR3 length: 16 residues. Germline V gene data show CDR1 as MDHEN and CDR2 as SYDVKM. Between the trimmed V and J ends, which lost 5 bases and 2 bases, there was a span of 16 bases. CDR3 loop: CASSLRAGLGNQPQHF. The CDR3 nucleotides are TGTGCCAGCAGTCTTAGAGCGGGCTTAGGCAATCAGCCCCAGCATTTT.

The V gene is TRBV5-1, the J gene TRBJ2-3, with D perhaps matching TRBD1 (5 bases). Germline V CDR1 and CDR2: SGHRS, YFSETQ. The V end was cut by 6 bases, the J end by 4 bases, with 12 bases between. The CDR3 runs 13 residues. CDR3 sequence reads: CASTTGSADTQYF. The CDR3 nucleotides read TGCGCCAGCACCACAGGATCGGCAGATACGCAGTATTTT. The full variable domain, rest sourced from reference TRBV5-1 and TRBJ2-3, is KAGVTQTPRYLIKTRGQQVTLSCSPISGHRSVSWYQQTPGQGLQFLFEYFSETQRNKGNFPGRFSGRQFSNSRSEMNVSTLELGDSALYLCASTTGSADTQYFGPGTRLTVL.

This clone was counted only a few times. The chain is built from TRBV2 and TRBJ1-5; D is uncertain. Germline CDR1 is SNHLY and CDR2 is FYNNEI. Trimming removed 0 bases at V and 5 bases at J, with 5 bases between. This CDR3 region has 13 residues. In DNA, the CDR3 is TGTGCCAGCAGTGAAGCGTGGTATCAGCCCCAGCATTTT. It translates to CASSEAWYQPQHF.

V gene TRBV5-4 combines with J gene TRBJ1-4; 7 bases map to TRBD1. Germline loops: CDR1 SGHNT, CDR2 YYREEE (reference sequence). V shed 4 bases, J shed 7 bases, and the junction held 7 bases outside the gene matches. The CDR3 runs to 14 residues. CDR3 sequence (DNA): TGTGCCAGCAGCCGGGAGGGGGCTGGTGAAAAACTGTTTTTT. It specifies CASSREGAGEKLFF. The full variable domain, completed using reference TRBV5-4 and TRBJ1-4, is ETGVTQSPTHLIKTRGQQVTLRCSSQSGHNTVSWYQQALGQGPQFIFQYYREEENGRGNFPPRFSGLQFPNYSSELNVNALELDDSALYLCASSREGAGEKLFFGSGTQLSVL.

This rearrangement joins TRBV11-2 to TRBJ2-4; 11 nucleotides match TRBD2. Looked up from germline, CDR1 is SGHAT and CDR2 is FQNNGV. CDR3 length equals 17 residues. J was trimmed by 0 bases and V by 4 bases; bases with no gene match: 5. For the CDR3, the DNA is TGTGCCAGCAGCTATGTAGCGGGGGGGGAAGCCAAAAACATTCAGTACTTC. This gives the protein CASSYVAGGEAKNIQYF.

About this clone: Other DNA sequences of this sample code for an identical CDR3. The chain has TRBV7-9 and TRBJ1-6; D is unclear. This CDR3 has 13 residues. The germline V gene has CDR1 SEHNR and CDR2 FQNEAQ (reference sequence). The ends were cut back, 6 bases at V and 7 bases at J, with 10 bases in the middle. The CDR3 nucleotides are TGTGCCAGCAGTCCTACATTGAATTCACCCCTCCACTTT. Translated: CASSPTLNSPLHF.

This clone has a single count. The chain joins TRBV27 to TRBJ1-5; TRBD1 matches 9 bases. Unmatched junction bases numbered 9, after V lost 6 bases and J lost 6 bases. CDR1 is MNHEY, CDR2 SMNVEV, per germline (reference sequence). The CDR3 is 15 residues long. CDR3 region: CASSLLQGAGQPQHF. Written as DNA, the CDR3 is TGTGCCAGCAGCCTACTACAGGGGGCAGGTCAGCCCCAGCATTTT.

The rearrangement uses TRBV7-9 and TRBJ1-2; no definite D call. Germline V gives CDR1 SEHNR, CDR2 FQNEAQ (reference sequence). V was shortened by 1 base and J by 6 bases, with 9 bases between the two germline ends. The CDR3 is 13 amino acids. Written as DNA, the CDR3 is TGTGCCAGCAGCTTAGATCACGGGGATGGCTACACCTTC. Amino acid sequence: CASSLDHGDGYTF.

CDR3 in amino acids: CASSIPRDRGNEQFF. CDR3 DNA: TGTGCCAGCAGCATACCGCGGGACAGGGGCAATGAGCAGTTCTTC. The J gene is TRBJ2-1, the V gene TRBV7-8; TRBD1 agrees at 10 bases. V gave up 5 bases and J gave up 6 bases; unmatched junction bases: 7. Germline assignment: CDR1 SGHVS and CDR2 FQNEAQ. The length of the CDR3 is 15 residues.